This T cell receptor beta chain stems from a study of T cell responses to AZD1222 COVID-19 vaccine. Remarks on this clone: The antigen is not known.

Study-wide points: Baseline seropositivity occurred in only six AZD1222 recipients. In a largely white British group with more females than males, clonal diversity was possibly underestimated. The study found Spike-specific TCR breadth and depth rose after two AZD1222 doses.

Assay used: immunoSEQ multiplex PCR; TCRdb lists only in-frame clones, some missing. Here the sample spans 130,000 or so clones, 90% being singletons. This specimen consisted of peripheral blood, obtained on day 0 of AZD1222 vaccination. The clonotype was recovered from an adult in good health.

CDR3 loop: CASSLVGGRSYNSPLHF. In DNA form, the CDR3 reads TGTGCCAGCAGCTTGGTGGGGGGACGCTCCTATAATTCACCCCTCCACTTT. V and J are TRBV5-4 and TRBJ1-6, with D maybe TRBD1 (5 bases). The CDR3 runs 17 residues. The germline CDR1 and CDR2 sequences are SGHNT and YYREEE (reference sequence). V was clipped by 0 bases and J by 0 bases, with 10 bases between them.